This T cell receptor beta chain is from a study of cytomegalovirus exposure and HLA in healthy donors. Study at large: Findings of an earlier analysis included 110 million or so unique TCR beta sequences from 180 million or so T cells.

In regard to this clone: Its antigen is still unknown.

The PCR was carried out with 60 Vbeta primers and 13 Jbeta primers. The repertoire was sequenced with immunoSEQ multiplex PCR; TCRdb's copy has only in-frame clones and lacks some. The profile covers under 200,000 clones, with around 68% appearing a single time and approximately 1.3% taken by the ten largest. The study, taken as a whole, reports: Previously analyzed data showed that most TCR beta V segments were productive at a frequency of about 87% or about 30%. It was 164 TCR beta chains that were listed as cytomegalovirus-associated. The study carried out a later analysis of TCR beta sequences. It associated approximately 17,000 of them with specific HLA alleles at a false discovery rate of 0.05.

CDR1 is SNHLY, CDR2 FYNNEI, per germline. This CDR3 has 14 amino acids. V was shortened by 8 bases and J by 0 bases, with 13 bases between the two germline ends. This chain uses TRBV2 with TRBJ1-2, with TRBD1 as a possible D gene (5 bases). The sample taken for sequencing was PBMCs. This TCR came from a man aged 50 or older in good health and CMV-seronegative. CDR3: CASFDSLTNYGYTF. The CDR3 coding sequence is TGTGCCAGCTTCGACAGCCTAACTAACTATGGCTACACCTTC.